One T cell receptor (beta chain) is described in this entry. The antigen remains undetermined. This entry is derived from a study of cytomegalovirus exposure and HLA in healthy donors. Study information: There were several hundred genotyped donors. Of these, roughly 80% fell in the genetic ancestry cluster associated with self-reported Caucasian donors.

General study points: Within an earlier analysis, most TCR beta V segments proved productive either about 90% or about 30% of the time. When analyzed later, a missense DCLRE1C variant was found to be linked to TCR beta V- and J-gene trimming. In a later analysis, at a false discovery rate of 0.05, over 15,000 TCR beta sequences matched HLA alleles.

This PCR relied on a set of 60 Vbeta primers and 13 Jbeta primers. The method was immunoSEQ multiplex PCR; TCRdb's version includes in-frame clones alone and lacks a portion of them. This repertoire includes some 55,000 clones. The germline CDR1 and CDR2 sequences are MDHEN and SYDVKM. The CDR3 has 14 amino acids. V shed 2 bases and J shed 8 bases, with 13 bases lying between them. The TCR sequence derives from a middle-aged woman in good health and CMV-seronegative. V usage is TRBV28 and J usage is TRBJ2-1; possibly TRBD1 for D (6 bases). Source material: PBMCs. The CDR3 DNA sequence: TGTGCCAGCAGTTTAGTGGGGGCGCGGGATGAGCAGTTCTTC. It is translated as CASSLVGARDEQFF.